This T cell receptor beta chain was captured in a study of T cell clonality in common variable immunodeficiency. This clone occurred many times. The read ends 3 residues before the CDR3 terminus; that terminus is restored from the germline J gene. Profiling relied on immunoSEQ multiplex PCR, and the TCRdb table lists in-frame clones only, not all of them. The table lists around 50,000 clones, with no singletons. CDR1 is MNHNS and CDR2 is SASEGT in the germline V gene. This CDR3 has 15 amino acids. The V end was cut by 1 base, the J end by 6 bases, with 15 bases between. Material: peripheral blood mononuclear cells. The chain has TRBV6-1 and TRBJ1-1; D ambiguous. This receptor was identified in a person aged 18 to 75 in good health. The CDR3 here is CASSEEPSPGSEAFF. The sequenced part of the CDR3 DNA is TGTGCCAGCAGTGAAGAACCTAGCCCGGGGTCTGAA.